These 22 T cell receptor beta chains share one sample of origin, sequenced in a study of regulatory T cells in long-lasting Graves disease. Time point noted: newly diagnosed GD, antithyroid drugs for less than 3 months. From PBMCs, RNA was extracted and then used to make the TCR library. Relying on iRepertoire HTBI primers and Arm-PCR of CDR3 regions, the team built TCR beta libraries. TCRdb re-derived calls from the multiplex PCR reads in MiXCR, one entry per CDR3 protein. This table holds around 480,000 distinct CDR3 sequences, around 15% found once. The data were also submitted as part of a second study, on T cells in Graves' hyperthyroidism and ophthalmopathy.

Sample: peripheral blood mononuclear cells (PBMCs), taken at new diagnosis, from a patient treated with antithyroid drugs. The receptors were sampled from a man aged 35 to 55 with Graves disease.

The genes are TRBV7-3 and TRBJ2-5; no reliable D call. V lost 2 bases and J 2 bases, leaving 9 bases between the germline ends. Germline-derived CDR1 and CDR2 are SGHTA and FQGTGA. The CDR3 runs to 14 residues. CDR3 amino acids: CASSLSPKQETQYF. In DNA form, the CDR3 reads TGTGCCAGCAGCTTATCACCGAAACAAGAGACCCAGTACTTC.

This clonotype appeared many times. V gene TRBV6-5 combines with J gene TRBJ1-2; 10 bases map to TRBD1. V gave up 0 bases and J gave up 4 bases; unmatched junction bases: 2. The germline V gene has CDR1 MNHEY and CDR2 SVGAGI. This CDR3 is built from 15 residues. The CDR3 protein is CASSYSGQGSYGYTF. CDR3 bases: TGTGCCAGCAGTTACTCGGGACAGGGGAGCTATGGCTACACCTTC.

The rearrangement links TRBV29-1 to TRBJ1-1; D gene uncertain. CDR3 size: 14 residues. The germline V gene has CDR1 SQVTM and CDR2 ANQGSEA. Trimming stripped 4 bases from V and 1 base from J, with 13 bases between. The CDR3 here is CSVALRATNTEAFF. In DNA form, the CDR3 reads TGCAGCGTTGCCCTTAGGGCGACGAACACTGAAGCTTTCTTT.

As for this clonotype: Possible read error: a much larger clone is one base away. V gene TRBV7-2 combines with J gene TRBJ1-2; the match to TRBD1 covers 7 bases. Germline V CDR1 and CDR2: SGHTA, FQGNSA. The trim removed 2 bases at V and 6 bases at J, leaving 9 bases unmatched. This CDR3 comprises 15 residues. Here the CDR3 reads CASSLTKQGSDGYTF. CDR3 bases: TGTGCCAGCAGCTTAACCAAACAGGGGAGCGATGGCTACACCTTC.

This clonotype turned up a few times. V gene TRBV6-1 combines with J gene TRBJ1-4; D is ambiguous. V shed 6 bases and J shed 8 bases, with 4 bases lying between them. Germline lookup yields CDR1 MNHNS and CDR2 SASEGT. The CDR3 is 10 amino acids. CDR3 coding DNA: TGTGCCAGCAGCAAAGAAAAACTGTTTTTT. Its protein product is CASSKEKLFF.

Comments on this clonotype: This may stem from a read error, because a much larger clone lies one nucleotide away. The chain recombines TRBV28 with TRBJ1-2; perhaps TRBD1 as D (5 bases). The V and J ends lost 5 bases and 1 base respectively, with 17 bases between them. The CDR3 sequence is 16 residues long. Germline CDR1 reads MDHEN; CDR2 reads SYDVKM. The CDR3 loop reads CASSEPDRQVNYGYTF. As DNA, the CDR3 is TGTGCCAGCAGTGAGCCAGACAGACAAGTTAACTATGGCTACACCTTC.

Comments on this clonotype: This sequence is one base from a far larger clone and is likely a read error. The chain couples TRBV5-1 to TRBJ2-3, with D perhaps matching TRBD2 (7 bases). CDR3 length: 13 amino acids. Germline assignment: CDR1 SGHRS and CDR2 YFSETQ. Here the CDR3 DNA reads TGCGCCAGCAGCTCCGGGAGGACAGATACGCAGGATTTT. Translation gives CASSSGRTDTQDF. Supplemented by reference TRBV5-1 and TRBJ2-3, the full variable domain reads KAGVTQTPRYLIKTRGQQVTLSCSPISGHRSVSWYQQTPGQGLQFLFEYFSETQRNKGNFPGRFSGRQFSNSRSEMNVSTLELGDSALYLCASSSGRTDTQDFGPGTRLTVL.

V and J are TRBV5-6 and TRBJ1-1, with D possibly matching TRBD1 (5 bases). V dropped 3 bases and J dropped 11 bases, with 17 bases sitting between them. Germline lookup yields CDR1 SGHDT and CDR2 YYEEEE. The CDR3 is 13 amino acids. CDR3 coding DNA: TGTGCCAGCAGCTGGCGGGGGATGGTTGCGGCTTTCTTT. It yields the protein CASSWRGMVAAFF.

The chain's CDR3 is CSASRQGTFEQYF. The CDR3 DNA follows: TGCAGTGCTAGCCGGCAAGGAACATTTGAGCAGTACTTC. The rearrangement joins TRBV20-1 to TRBJ2-7; D unresolved. Germline loops: CDR1 DFQATT, CDR2 SNEGSKA (reference sequence). V gave up 3 bases and J gave up 7 bases, with 16 bases separating them. The CDR3 totals 13 residues.

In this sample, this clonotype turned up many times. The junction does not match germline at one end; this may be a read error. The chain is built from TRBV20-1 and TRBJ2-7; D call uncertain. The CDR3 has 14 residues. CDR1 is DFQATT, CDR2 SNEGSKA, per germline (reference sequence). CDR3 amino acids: CSARGQVPPYEQYF. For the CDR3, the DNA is TGCAGTGCTAGAGGGCAGGTTCCTCCCTACGAGCAATACTTC.

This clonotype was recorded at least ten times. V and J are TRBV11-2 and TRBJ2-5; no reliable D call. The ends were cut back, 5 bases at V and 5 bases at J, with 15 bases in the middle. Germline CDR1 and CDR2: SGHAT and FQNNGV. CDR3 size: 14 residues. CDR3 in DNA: TGTGCCAGCAGCCCCCTTACGCAGAGGGAGACCCAGTACTTC. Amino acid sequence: CASSPLTQRETQYF.

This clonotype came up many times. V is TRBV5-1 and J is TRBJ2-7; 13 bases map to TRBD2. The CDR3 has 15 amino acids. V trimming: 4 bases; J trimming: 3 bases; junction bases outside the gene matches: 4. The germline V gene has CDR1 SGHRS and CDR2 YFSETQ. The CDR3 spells CASSVGLAGLYEQYF. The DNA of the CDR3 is TGCGCCAGCAGCGTGGGACTAGCGGGACTCTACGAGCAGTACTTC.

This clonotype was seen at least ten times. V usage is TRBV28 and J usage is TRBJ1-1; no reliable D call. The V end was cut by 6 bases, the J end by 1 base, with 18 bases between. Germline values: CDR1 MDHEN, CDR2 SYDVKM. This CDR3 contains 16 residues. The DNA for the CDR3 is TGTGCCAGCAGCCGGGCCGCGCGAGCGAGGAACACTGAAGCTTTCTTT. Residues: CASSRAARARNTEAFF.

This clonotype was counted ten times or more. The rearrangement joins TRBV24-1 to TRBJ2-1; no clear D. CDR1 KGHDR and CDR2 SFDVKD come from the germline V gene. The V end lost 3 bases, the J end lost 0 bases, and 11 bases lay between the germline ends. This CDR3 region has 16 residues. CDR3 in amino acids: CATSDPTLSSYNEQFF. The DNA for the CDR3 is TGTGCCACCAGTGATCCTACTCTGAGCTCCTACAATGAGCAGTTCTTC.

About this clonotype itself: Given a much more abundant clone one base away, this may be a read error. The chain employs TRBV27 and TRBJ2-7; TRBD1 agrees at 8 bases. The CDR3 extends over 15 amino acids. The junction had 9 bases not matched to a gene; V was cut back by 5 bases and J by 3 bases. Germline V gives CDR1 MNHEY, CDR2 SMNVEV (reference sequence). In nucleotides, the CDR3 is TGTGCCAGCAGTCCGACAGGGGCGCGGGACTACGAGCAGTACTTC. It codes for CASSPTGARDYEQYF.

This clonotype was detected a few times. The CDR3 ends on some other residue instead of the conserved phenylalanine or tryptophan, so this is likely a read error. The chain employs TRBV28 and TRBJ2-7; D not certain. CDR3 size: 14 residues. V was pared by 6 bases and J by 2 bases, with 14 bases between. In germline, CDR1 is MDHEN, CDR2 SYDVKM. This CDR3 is CASRQTRPPYEQYL. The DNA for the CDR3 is TGTGCCAGCAGACAGACCCGACCCCCCTACGAGCAGTACCTC.

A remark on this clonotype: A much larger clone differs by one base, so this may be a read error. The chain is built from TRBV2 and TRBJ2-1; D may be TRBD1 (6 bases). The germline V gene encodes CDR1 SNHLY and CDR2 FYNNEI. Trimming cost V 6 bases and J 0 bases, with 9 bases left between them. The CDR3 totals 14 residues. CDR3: CASSRTASYNEQFF. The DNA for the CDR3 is TGTGCCAGCAGCCGGACAGCCTCCTACAATGAGCAGTTCTTC.

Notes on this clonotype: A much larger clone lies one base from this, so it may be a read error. CDR3 nucleotide sequence: TGTGCCACCAGTGATACGGACAGGGACGGGGAAGAGACCCAGTACTTC. Translation gives CATSDTDRDGEETQYF. This chain uses TRBV24-1 with TRBJ2-5, with TRBD1 matching over 8 bases. Germline assignment: CDR1 KGHDR and CDR2 SFDVKD. The CDR3 extends over 16 amino acids. V dropped 3 bases and J dropped 3; count of bases not matched to a gene: 8.

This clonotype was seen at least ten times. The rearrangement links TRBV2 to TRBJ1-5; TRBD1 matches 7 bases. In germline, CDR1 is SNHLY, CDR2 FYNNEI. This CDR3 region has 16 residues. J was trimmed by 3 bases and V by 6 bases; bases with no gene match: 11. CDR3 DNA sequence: TGTGCCAGCAGAACAGGGGCCAAATATTCCAATCAGCCCCAGCATTTT. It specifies CASRTGAKYSNQPQHF.

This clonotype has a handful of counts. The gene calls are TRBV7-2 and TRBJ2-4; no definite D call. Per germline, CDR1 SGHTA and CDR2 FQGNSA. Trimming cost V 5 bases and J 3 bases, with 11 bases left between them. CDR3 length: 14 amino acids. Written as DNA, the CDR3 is TGTGCCAGCAGCCCCTGGAAGGGCAAAAACATTCAGTACTTC. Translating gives CASSPWKGKNIQYF.

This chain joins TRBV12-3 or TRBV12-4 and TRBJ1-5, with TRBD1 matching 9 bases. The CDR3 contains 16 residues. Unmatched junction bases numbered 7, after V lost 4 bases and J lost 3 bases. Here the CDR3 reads CASSSRTGATNQPQHF. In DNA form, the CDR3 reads TGTGCCAGCAGTTCTCGGACAGGGGCTACCAATCAGCCCCAGCATTTT.

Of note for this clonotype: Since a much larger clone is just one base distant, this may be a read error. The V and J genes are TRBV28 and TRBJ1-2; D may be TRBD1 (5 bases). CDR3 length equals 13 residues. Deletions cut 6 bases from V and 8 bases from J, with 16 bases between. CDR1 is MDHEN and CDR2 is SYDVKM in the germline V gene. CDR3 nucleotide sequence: TGTGCCAGCAGAACCGGGCAGGGTCAGGGCTACACCTTC. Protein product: CASRTGQGQGYTF.